Following are 19 T cell receptor beta chains from one sample sequenced in a study of CD8+CD57+ T cells in acquired aplastic anemia. Template material for TCR beta VDJ and CDR3 profiling consisted of genomic DNA. TCRdb redid the calling of the reads with MiXCR, one entry per CDR3 protein. The sample has around 200,000 distinct CDR3 sequences, approximately 52% seen once. Sequencing input: sorted CD4+, CD8+, or CD8+CD57+ T cells (not recorded which) from PBMCs. The receptors shown here come from a human donor in good health, serving as a control.

In this sample, this clonotype turned up many times. The rearrangement links TRBV19 to TRBJ1-5; 7 nucleotides align to TRBD1. V gave up 4 bases and J gave up 6 bases; unmatched junction bases: 9. The CDR3 runs to 15 residues. Per germline, CDR1 LNHDA and CDR2 SQIVND (reference sequence). This chain's CDR3 is CASSTNPGGSQPQHF. CDR3 DNA sequence: TGTGCCAGTAGTACCAATCCAGGGGGATCTCAGCCCCAGCATTTT.

The chain links TRBV15 to TRBJ2-7; tentatively, D is TRBD2 (6 bases). The CDR3 loop spans 14 amino acids. V lost 0 bases, J lost 2 bases, and 8 bases lay in between. The V gene's germline CDR1 is LNHNV and CDR2 YYDKDF (reference sequence). CDR3 in DNA: TGTGCCACCAGCAGAGAGCGCGGGACCTACGAGCAGTACTTC. This gives the protein CATSRERGTYEQYF.

This clonotype was observed a single time. The gene calls are TRBV10-3 and TRBJ2-5; tentative D call: TRBD1 (7 bases). V lost 6 bases and J 4 bases, leaving 15 bases between the germline ends. Germline CDR1 is ENHRY and CDR2 is SYGVKD. CDR3 length: 14 residues. The DNA of the CDR3 is TGTGCCATCAGGGGGGGCAGGACAGGAGAGACCCAGTACTTC. Protein sequence: CAIRGGRTGETQYF.

The gene calls are TRBV20-1 and TRBJ1-5, with TRBD1 matching over 7 bases. Germline loops: CDR1 DFQATT, CDR2 SNEGSKA (reference sequence). With 6 bases clipped from V and 4 bases from J, the junction kept 9 bases outside the gene matches. The CDR3 is 14 residues long. CDR3 sequence (DNA): TGCAGTGCCTGGAGTCCGACAGGGAATCAGCCCCAGCATTTT. Protein sequence: CSAWSPTGNQPQHF.

The chain has TRBV14 and TRBJ1-2; D is uncertain. This CDR3 is built from 16 residues. V lost 4 bases and J lost 6, with 21 bases in between. The germline V gene encodes CDR1 SGHDN and CDR2 FVKESK. The chain's CDR3 is CASSLSSQPTVDGYTF. The CDR3 DNA follows: TGTGCCAGCAGCCTTAGCAGCCAGCCGACGGTAGATGGCTACACCTTC.

In this sample, this clonotype turned up many times. J is TRBJ2-1 and V is TRBV2, with 7 bases fitting TRBD2. The length of the CDR3 is 15 residues. Germline CDR1 reads SNHLY; CDR2 reads FYNNEI. Losses at the gene ends were 10 bases for V and 3 bases for J; bases not matched to a gene: 12. The CDR3 sequence is CATRTRASGYNEQFF. In DNA form, the CDR3 reads TGTGCCACCAGGACCCGGGCTAGCGGCTACAATGAGCAGTTCTTC. Full variable domain (remainder filled in from reference TRBV2 and TRBJ2-1): EPEVTQTPSHQVTQMGQEVILRCVPISNHLYFYWYRQILGQKVEFLVSFYNNEISEKSEIFDDQFSVERPDGSNFTLKIRSTKLEDSAMYFCATRTRASGYNEQFFGPGTRLTVL.

About this clonotype itself: A much larger clone lies one base from this, so it may be a read error. The chain joins TRBV24-1 to TRBJ1-5; tentative D call: TRBD1 (6 bases). CDR1 is KGHDR, CDR2 SFDVKD, per germline. This CDR3 is 14 amino acids long. Trimming took 6 bases from V and 3 from J, leaving 11 bases between them. Written as DNA, the CDR3 is TGTGCCACCAGTTTAGAGGGGGTCAATCAGCCCCAGCATTTT. This sequence encodes CATSLEGVNQPQHF.

Note on this clonotype: This could be a read error, since a much larger clone is one nucleotide away. This rearrangement joins TRBV5-6 to TRBJ2-7; no definite D call. Germline V gene lookup returns CDR1 SGHDT and CDR2 YYEEEE. V lost 4 bases, J lost 7 bases, and 18 bases lay in between. The CDR3 is 14 residues long. CDR3 in DNA: TGTGCCAGCAGCCTCAGCGCATCCTACAATGAGCAGTACTTC. Its translation: CASSLSASYNEQYF.

This sequence joins TRBV29-1 and TRBJ2-1; D possibly corresponds to TRBD2 (7 bases). The V end was cut by 3 bases, the J end by 0 bases, with 12 bases between. The CDR3 consists of 15 residues. Germline CDR1 and CDR2: SQVTM and ANQGSEA. The CDR3 loop reads CSVESGTSSYNEQFF. CDR3 DNA: TGCAGCGTTGAGAGCGGGACAAGCTCCTACAATGAGCAGTTCTTC.

The chain has TRBV25-1 and TRBJ2-7; D not resolved. V lost 5 bases to trimming and J lost 0 bases, with 14 bases between them. The CDR3 runs 15 residues. Germline V CDR1 and CDR2: MGHDK, SYGVNS. The CDR3 DNA reads as TGTGCCAGCAGTACATTCAGAAACTCCTCCTACGAGCAGTACTTC. Translating gives CASSTFRNSSYEQYF.

The V and J genes are TRBV25-1 and TRBJ1-6, with D possibly being TRBD1 (6 bases). Germline CDR1 MGHDK, CDR2 SYGVNS. The CDR3 sequence is 14 residues long. Trimming took off 1 base at V and 6 bases at J, with 7 bases between the two ends. The CDR3 spells CASSESRGNSPLHF. The DNA of the CDR3 is TGTGCCAGCAGTGAATCCAGGGGTAATTCACCCCTCCACTTT. Full variable domain (missing parts from reference TRBV25-1 and TRBJ1-6): EADIYQTPRYLVIGTGKKITLECSQTMGHDKMYWYQQDPGMELHLIHYSYGVNSTEKGDLSSESTVSRIRTEHFPLTLESARPSHTSQYLCASSESRGNSPLHFGNGTRLTVT.

This clonotype was recorded a few times. This chain connects TRBV4-2 to TRBJ1-2, with a possible D match to TRBD1 (6 bases). With 3 bases removed from V and 5 bases from J, the gap between germline ends came to 22 bases. The CDR3 totals 17 residues. CDR1 is LGHNA, CDR2 YNFKEQ, per germline. The CDR3 sequence: CASSQGLTGGSTYGYTF. DNA of the CDR3: TGTGCCAGCAGCCAGGGTTTGACAGGTGGATCAACATATGGCTACACCTTC.

This clonotype was detected a few times. J is TRBJ2-5 and V is TRBV29-1; tentatively, D is TRBD1 or TRBD2 (5 bases each). V lost 4 bases, J lost 2 bases, and 11 bases lay in between. The CDR3 has 13 residues. Germline CDR1 SQVTM, CDR2 ANQGSEA. DNA of the CDR3: TGCAGCGTTGGAGCGGCAGGGCAAGAGACCCAGTACTTC. This sequence encodes CSVGAAGQETQYF.

The rearrangement uses TRBV20-1 and TRBJ2-7; 12 positions agree with TRBD1. In germline, CDR1 is DFQATT, CDR2 SNEGSKA (reference sequence). V gave up 6 bases and J gave up 6 bases; unmatched junction bases: 12. The CDR3 covers 15 residues. The CDR3 loop is CSAFAGTGGLREQYF. In DNA, the CDR3 is TGCAGTGCCTTCGCCGGGACAGGGGGCTTACGCGAGCAGTACTTC.

A remark on this clonotype: A much larger clone differs from this one at a single base, so this may be a read error. The rearrangement uses TRBV25-1 and TRBJ2-7; 8 bases agree with TRBD1. The CDR3 loop spans 13 amino acids. With 5 bases clipped from V and 9 bases from J, the junction kept 9 bases outside the gene matches. Germline assignment: CDR1 MGHDK and CDR2 SYGVNS. The CDR3 coding sequence is TGTGCCAGCAGTTCGGCAGGGGGCTCTGGGCAGTACTTC. The encoded protein is CASSSAGGSGQYF.

This clonotype was seen ten or more times. The rearrangement uses TRBV4-3 and TRBJ2-3; 9 positions match TRBD2. The CDR3 length is 17 residues. Losses at the gene ends were 2 bases for V and 4 bases for J; bases not matched to a gene: 10. The germline V gene has CDR1 LGHNA and CDR2 YSLEER. This chain's CDR3 is CASSQSGASGAADTQYF. DNA of the CDR3: TGCGCCAGCAGCCAAAGCGGGGCTAGCGGGGCAGCAGATACGCAGTATTTT.

This clonotype was picked up many times. The rearrangement joins TRBV20-1 to TRBJ2-1; 8 nucleotides match TRBD1. Germline V gene lookup returns CDR1 DFQATT and CDR2 SNEGSKA (reference sequence). J was trimmed by 7 bases and V by 6 bases; bases with no gene match: 8. This CDR3 has 13 amino acids. The CDR3, as DNA: TGCAGTGCGGGACAGGACCACCTGAATGAGCAGTTCTTC. Residues: CSAGQDHLNEQFF.

The chain joins TRBV15 to TRBJ1-6; the D gene is possibly TRBD1 (6 bases). This CDR3 has 15 residues. Per the germline V gene, CDR1 is LNHNV and CDR2 is YYDKDF (reference sequence). The CDR3 loop reads CARDGGSRGNSPLHF. CDR3 DNA: TGTGCTAGGGATGGGGGGAGCAGGGGCAATTCACCCCTCCACTTT.

Remarks on this clonotype: One junction end does not reproduce the germline sequence, and a read error may be involved. The rearrangement uses TRBV7-9 and TRBJ2-7; 9 bases agree with TRBD2. The CDR3 is 13 amino acids. Germline V lookup: CDR1 SEHNR, CDR2 FQNEAQ (reference sequence). CDR3 DNA sequence: TGTGCCAGCAGCCTAGCGGGATACTACGAGCAGTACTTC. Amino acid sequence: CASSLAGYYEQYF.